The rows below give T cell receptor beta chains drawn from one sample of a study of shared clonotypes between healthy human individuals. Profiled with immunoSEQ multiplex PCR; TCRdb holds only in-frame clones, not every one. The sample lists approximately 1,000,000 clones; 75% to 85% were seen once. The material sequenced was memory CD4+ T cells from PBMCs. The receptors shown here come from a man younger than 30 in good health. Some clones in this sample may be carry-over from other donors' samples. Both conserved end residues are part of each CDR3. Each record gives: V gene, clone size, CDR3 length, J gene, D gene, CDR3 DNA, CDR3 protein. The D gene is left open where the match is weak. Clone size is stated in some rows and not others, as once, few, many or a class when expanded.

TRBV7-8	NA	14	TRBJ2-5	NA	TGTGCCAGCAGCTCGGGCTTAGTGCTAGGGACCCAGTACTTC	CASSSGLVLGTQYF
TRBV5-8	NA	15	TRBJ1-2	NA	TGTGCCAGCAGCTTCCCGGGACACCAGTTTTATGGCTACACCTTC	CASSFPGHQFYGYTF
TRBV11-2	NA	19	TRBJ1-2	TRBD1	TGTGCCAGCAGCCGGAGAGAGTGGGCCCGACAGGGGAGGGGTGATGGCTACACCTTC	CASSRREWARQGRGDGYTF
TRBV5-1	NA	19	TRBJ2-3	TRBD2	TGCGCCAGCAGCCTTTTGGGGACTAGCGGGAGGGGGAGCACAGATACGCAGTATTTT	CASSLLGTSGRGSTDTQYF
TRBV29-1	NA	15	TRBJ1-1	NA	TGCAGCGCCCCCGCAGGGCCGAATCTGAACACTGAAGCTTTCTTT	CSAPAGPNLNTEAFF
TRBV6-5	once	14	TRBJ1-1	NA	TGTGCCAGCAGTCCGGGAGGGGGGTACGCTGAAGCTTTCTTT	CASSPGGGYAEAFF
TRBV4-1	NA	14	TRBJ2-5	TRBD1	TGCGCCAGCAGCCAACGGACAGGGGTGGAGACCCAGTACTTC	CASSQRTGVETQYF
TRBV6-5	NA	15	TRBJ1-2	NA	TGTGCCACCGGGACCCCTAAGGGGCCTAACTATGGCTACACCTTC	CATGTPKGPNYGYTF
TRBV5-1	NA	14	TRBJ2-3	NA	TGCGCCAGCAGCATTCGGGCCCACACAGATACGCAGTATTTT	CASSIRAHTDTQYF
TRBV28	NA	11	TRBJ2-1	NA	TGTGCCAGCAGTTTACGCCGGTTGTCGTTCTTC	CASSLRRLSFF
TRBV7-7	few	14	TRBJ2-5	NA	TGTGCCAGCAGCTTTTTCGGGGACCAAGAGACCCAGTACTTC	CASSFFGDQETQYF
TRBV5-1	NA	14	TRBJ2-5	NA	TGCGCCAGCAGCTTGCCGGGACAGCGGGGGACCCAGTACTTC	CASSLPGQRGTQYF
TRBV6-6	NA	12	TRBJ2-3	NA	TGTGCCAGCAGTCGCGAGCGGGATACGCAGTATTTT	CASSRERDTQYF
TRBV6-1	NA	16	TRBJ2-1	TRBD2	TGTGCCAGCAGTGAAGTAGGGACTAGGGGAGGCGATGAGCAGTTCTTC	CASSEVGTRGGDEQFF
TRBV5-1	NA	15	TRBJ1-1	NA	TGCGCCAGCAGCTTTCAGGGAGGTGGGAACACTGAAGCTTTCTTT	CASSFQGGGNTEAFF